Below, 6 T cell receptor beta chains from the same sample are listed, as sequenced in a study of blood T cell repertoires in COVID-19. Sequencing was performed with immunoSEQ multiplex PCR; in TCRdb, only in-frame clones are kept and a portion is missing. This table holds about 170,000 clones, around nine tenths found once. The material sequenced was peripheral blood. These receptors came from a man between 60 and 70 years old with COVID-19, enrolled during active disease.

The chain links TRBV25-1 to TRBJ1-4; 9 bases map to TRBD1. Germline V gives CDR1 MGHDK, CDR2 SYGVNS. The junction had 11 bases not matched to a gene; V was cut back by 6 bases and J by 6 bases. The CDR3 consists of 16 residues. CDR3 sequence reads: CASRPNPGQGHEKLFF. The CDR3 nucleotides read TGTGCCAGCAGGCCCAATCCGGGACAGGGACATGAAAAACTGTTTTTT.

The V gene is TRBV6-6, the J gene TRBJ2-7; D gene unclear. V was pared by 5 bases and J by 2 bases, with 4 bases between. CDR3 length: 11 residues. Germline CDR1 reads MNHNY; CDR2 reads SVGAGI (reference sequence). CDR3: CASSPAYEQYF. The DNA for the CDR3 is TGTGCCAGCAGTCCCGCCTACGAGCAGTACTTC.

In DNA form, the CDR3 reads TGCGCCAGCAGCCAAGAACAGCATAGCAATCAGCCCCAGCATTTT. Amino acid sequence: CASSQEQHSNQPQHF. V and J are TRBV4-1 and TRBJ1-5; unclear D gene. Germline V lookup: CDR1 MGHRA, CDR2 YSYEKL. The CDR3 extends over 15 amino acids. Trimming pared 0 bases from V and 0 bases from J, leaving 6 bases between.

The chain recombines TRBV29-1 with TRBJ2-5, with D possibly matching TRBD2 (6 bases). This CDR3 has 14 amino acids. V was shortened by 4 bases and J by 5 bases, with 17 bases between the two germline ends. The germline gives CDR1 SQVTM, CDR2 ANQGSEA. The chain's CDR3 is CSVVFTEGGETQYF. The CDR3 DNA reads TGCAGCGTTGTCTTCACGGAGGGCGGGGAGACCCAGTACTTC.

CDR3 bases: TGTGCCAGCAGCTTAAGTCAGGGGGTTGAAAAACTGTTTTTT. This sequence encodes CASSLSQGVEKLFF. This sequence joins TRBV7-9 and TRBJ1-4, with 7 bases aligning to TRBD1. Germline V gives CDR1 SEHNR, CDR2 FQNEAQ (reference sequence). The V segment lost 2 bases and the J segment 7 bases; nucleotides outside the gene matches: 4. The CDR3 extends over 14 amino acids.

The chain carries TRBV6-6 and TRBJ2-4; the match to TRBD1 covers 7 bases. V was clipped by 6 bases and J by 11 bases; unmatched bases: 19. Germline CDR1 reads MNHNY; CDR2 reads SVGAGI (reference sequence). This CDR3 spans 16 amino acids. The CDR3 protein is CASSPGSRDSRWVQYF. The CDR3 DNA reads TGTGCCAGCAGCCCTGGGTCTAGGGACAGCCGGTGGGTTCAGTACTTC.